A single T cell receptor beta chain is shown here with its context. A J-beta primer mix and a sample-barcoded 5' primer were used in a second PCR of roughly 6 to 11 cycles. Each cDNA molecule received a tag from a template-switch adaptor that had 12 random nucleotides. TCRdb used MiXCR to reprocess the 5' RACE reads, holding one entry per CDR3 protein. The sample consists of about 1,500,000 distinct CDR3 sequences, 25% to 30% of them appearing once. These data originate in a study of blood T cells in healthy people across ages. The specimen was blood. The sequence was obtained from a young woman in good health.

The CDR3 DNA reads as TGCAGCGTTGAAGACAGGGGATGGACCGGGGAGCTGTTTTTT. This gives the protein CSVEDRGWTGELFF. The chain recombines TRBV29-1 with TRBJ2-2; possibly TRBD1 for D (6 bases). Trimming left V 0 bases short and J 5 bases short, with 10 bases between. The CDR3 is made up of 14 amino acids. Looked up from germline, CDR1 is SQVTM and CDR2 is ANQGSEA.